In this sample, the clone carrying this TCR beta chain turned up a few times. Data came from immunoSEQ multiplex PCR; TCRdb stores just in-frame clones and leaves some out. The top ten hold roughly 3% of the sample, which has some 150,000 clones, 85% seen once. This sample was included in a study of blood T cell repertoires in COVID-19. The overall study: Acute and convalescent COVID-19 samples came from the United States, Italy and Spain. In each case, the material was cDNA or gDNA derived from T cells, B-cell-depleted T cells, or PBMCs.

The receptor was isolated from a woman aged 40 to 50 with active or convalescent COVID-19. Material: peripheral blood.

The CDR3 DNA reads TGTGCCAGCAGTTTCCCATCCGAAAAACTGTTTTTT. It codes for CASSFPSEKLFF. The chain is built from TRBV12-3 or TRBV12-4 and TRBJ1-4; D uncertain. The CDR3 is 12 residues long. The ends were cut back, 3 bases at V and 8 bases at J, with 7 bases in the middle.